This TCR beta chain originates from a study of CD8 T cells in ankylosing spondylitis. The CDR3 spans 13 residues. The V end lost 9 bases, the J end lost 2 bases, and 14 bases lay between the germline ends. The V gene's germline CDR1 is SGHRS and CDR2 YFSETQ. TCRdb processed the 5' RACE reads anew with MiXCR; each CDR3 protein has one entry. In the table there are just over 300,000 distinct CDR3 sequences, roughly 20% of which are singletons. Broader study findings: Reports say disease-linked clones showed up significantly more in matched ankylosing spondylitis synovial fluid. Relatively scarce in peripheral blood, disease-linked clones were CD8+. In reactive arthritis synovial fluid and blood, some motif variants had been reported before. A motif in TCR beta, a set of about 8 highly homologous variants, appeared characteristic of ankylosing spondylitis blood.

A few counts support this clonotype. The antigen is undetermined. The V call is TRBV5-1, the J call TRBJ1-1; possibly TRBD1 for D (6 bases). This sequence was found in a female donor with ankylosing spondylitis or in good health (not recorded which). Sequencing was carried out using blood, either unsorted or a sorted T cell fraction (not recorded which). The CDR3 bases are TGCGCCACACAGGGTGGACAAAACACTGAAGCTTTCTTT. It codes for CATQGGQNTEAFF.